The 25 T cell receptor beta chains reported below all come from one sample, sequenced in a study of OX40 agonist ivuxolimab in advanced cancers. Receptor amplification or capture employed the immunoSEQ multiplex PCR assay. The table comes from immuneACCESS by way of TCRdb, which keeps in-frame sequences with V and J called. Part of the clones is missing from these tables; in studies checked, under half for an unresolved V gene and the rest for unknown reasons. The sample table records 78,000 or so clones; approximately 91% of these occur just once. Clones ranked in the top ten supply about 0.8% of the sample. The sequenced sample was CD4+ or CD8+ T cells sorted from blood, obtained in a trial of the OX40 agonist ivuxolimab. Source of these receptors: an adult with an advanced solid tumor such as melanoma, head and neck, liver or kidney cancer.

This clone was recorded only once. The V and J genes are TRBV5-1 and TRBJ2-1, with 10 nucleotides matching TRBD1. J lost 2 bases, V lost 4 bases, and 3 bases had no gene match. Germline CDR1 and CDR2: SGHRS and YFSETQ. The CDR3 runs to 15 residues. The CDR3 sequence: CASSQGQGPYNEQFF. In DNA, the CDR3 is TGCGCCAGCAGCCAGGGACAGGGGCCCTACAATGAGCAGTTCTTC.

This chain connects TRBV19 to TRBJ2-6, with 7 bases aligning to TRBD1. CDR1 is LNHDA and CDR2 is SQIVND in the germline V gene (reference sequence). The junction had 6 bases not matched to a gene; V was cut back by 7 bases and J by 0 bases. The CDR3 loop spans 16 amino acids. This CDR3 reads CASTKAGGSGANVLTF. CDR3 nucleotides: TGTGCCAGTACCAAGGCAGGGGGCTCTGGGGCCAACGTCCTGACTTTC. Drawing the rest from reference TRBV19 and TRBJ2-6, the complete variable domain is DGGITQSPKYLFRKEGQNVTLSCEQNLNHDAMYWYRQDPGQGLRLIYYSQIVNDFQKGDIAEGYSVSREKKESFPLTVTSAQKNPTAFYLCASTKAGGSGANVLTFGAGSRLTVL.

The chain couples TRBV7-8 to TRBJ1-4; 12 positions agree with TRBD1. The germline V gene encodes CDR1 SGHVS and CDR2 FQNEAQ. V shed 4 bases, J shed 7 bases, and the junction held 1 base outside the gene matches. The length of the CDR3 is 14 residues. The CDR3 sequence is CASSSGQGAEKLFF. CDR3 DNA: TGTGCCAGCAGCTCGGGACAGGGGGCTGAAAAACTGTTTTTT.

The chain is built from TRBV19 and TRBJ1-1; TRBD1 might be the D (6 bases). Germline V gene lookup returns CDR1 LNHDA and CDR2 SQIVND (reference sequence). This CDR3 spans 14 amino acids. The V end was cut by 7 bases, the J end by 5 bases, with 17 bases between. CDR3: CASTEGRGRTEAFF. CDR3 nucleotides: TGTGCCAGTACCGAGGGGCGGGGGCGTACTGAAGCTTTCTTT.

The CDR3 DNA is TGTGCCAGCAGTTACTCCGGCGGCACAGATACGCAGTATTTT. Translated: CASSYSGGTDTQYF. This chain joins TRBV6-6 and TRBJ2-3, with D hard to call. The CDR3 runs to 14 residues. V was shortened by 0 bases and J by 1 base, with 5 bases between the two germline ends. From germline, CDR1 is MNHNY and CDR2 SVGAGI (reference sequence).

The CDR3 nucleotides are TGTGCCAGCAGCCCAGTCCTAGGGGACACTGAAGCTTTCTTT. Translating it yields CASSPVLGDTEAFF. The genes are TRBV7-8 and TRBJ1-1, with D possibly being TRBD1 (5 bases). CDR1 is SGHVS and CDR2 is FQNEAQ in the germline V gene. Trimming cost V 5 bases and J 3 bases, with 13 bases left between them. CDR3 length: 14 residues.

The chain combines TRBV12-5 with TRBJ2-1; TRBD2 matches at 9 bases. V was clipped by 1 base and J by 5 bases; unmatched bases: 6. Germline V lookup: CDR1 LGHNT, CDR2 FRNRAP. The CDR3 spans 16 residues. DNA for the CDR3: TGTGCTAGTGGTTTGGCCTCAGCGGGAGGCCACAATGAGCAGTTCTTC. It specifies CASGLASAGGHNEQFF.

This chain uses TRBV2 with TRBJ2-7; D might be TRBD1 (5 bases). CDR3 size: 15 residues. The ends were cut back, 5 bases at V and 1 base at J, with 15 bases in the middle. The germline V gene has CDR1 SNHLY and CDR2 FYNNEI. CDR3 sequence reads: CASSSQGGSSYEQYF. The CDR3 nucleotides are TGTGCCAGCAGTTCCCAGGGTGGTTCGTCCTACGAGCAGTACTTC.

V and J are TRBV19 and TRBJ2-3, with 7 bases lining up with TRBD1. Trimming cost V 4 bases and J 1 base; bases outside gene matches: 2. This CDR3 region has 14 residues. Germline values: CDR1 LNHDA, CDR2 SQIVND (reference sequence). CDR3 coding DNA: TGTGCCAGTAGTAGAGGACAGGGCACAGATACGCAGTATTTT. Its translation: CASSRGQGTDTQYF.

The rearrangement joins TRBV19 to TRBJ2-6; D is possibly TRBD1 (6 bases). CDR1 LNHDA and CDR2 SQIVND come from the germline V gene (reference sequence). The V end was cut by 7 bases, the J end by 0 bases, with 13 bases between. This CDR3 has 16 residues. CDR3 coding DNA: TGTGCCAGTACCAAATTAGGGGGCTCTGGGGCCAACGTCCTGACTTTC. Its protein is CASTKLGGSGANVLTF.

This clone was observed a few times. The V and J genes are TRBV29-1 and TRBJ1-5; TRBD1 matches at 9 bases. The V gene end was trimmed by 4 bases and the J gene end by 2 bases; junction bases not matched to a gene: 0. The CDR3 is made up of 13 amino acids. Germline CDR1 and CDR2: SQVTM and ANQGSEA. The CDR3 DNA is TGCAGCGTTGGGGACAGGGGCAATCAGCCCCAGCATTTT. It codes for CSVGDRGNQPQHF.

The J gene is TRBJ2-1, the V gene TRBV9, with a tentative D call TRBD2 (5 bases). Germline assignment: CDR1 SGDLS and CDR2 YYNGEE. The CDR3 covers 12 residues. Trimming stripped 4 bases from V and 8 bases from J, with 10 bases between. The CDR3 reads CASSTRQHEQFF. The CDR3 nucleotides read TGTGCCAGCAGCACTAGACAACATGAGCAGTTCTTC.

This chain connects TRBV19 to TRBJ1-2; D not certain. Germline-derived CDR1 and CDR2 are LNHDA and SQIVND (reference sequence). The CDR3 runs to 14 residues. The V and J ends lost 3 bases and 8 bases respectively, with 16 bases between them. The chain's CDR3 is CASSIPGPGGGYTF. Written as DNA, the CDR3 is TGTGCCAGTAGTATCCCAGGCCCAGGCGGGGGCTACACCTTC.

The CDR3 DNA reads TGTGCCAGCAGCTCCTCCAGGACCGAGCAGTACTTC. This sequence encodes CASSSSRTEQYF. The chain is built from TRBV11-2 and TRBJ2-7; D not certain. The germline CDR1 and CDR2 sequences are SGHAT and FQNNGV. This CDR3 is built from 12 residues. V dropped 4 bases and J dropped 6 bases, with 10 bases sitting between them.

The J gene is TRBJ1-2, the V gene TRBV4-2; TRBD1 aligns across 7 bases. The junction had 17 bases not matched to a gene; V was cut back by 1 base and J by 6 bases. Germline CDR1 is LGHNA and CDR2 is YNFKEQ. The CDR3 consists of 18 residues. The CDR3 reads CASSQGRQGDGVLNGYTF. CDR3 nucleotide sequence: TGTGCCAGCAGCCAAGGTCGTCAGGGGGATGGGGTTCTTAATGGCTACACCTTC.

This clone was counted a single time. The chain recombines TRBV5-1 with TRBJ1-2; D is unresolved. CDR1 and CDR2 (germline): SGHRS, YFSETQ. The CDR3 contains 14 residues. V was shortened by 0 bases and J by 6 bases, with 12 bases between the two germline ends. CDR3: CASSLATPGDGYTF. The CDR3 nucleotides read TGCGCCAGCAGCTTGGCGACTCCCGGAGATGGCTACACCTTC.

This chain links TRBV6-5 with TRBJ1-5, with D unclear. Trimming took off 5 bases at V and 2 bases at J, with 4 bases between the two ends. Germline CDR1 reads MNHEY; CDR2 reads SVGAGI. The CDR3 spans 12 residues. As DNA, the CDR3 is TGTGCCAGCAGTAGGGGCAATCAGCCCCAGCATTTT. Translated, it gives CASSRGNQPQHF.

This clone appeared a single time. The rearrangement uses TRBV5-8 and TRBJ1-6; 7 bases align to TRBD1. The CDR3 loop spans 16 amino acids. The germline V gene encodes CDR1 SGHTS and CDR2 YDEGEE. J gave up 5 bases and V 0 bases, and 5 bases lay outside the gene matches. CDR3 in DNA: TGTGCCAGCAGCTTGGAGAGGGGGCAACATAATTCACCCCTCCACTTT. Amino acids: CASSLERGQHNSPLHF.

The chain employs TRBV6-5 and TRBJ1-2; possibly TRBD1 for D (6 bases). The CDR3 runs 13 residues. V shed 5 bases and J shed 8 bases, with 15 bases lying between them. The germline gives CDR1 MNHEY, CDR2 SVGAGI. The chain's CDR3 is CASSEQGLGGYTF. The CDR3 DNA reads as TGTGCCAGCAGTGAACAGGGATTGGGGGGCTACACCTTC.

CDR3 bases: TGTGCCAGCAGTTTACAAAGCACAGATACGCAGTATTTT. It yields the protein CASSLQSTDTQYF. The chain combines TRBV28 with TRBJ2-3; D not certain. V lost 2 bases and J 0 bases, leaving 3 bases between the germline ends. Germline CDR1 MDHEN, CDR2 SYDVKM. This CDR3 contains 13 residues.

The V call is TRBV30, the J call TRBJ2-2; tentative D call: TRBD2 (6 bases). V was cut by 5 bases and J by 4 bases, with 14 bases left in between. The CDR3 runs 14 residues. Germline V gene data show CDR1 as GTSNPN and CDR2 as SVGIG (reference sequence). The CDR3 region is CAWRGLGSTGELFF. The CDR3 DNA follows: TGTGCCTGGCGGGGACTGGGTTCCACCGGGGAGCTGTTTTTT. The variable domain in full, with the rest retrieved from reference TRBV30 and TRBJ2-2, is SQTIHQWPATLVQPVGSPLSLECTVEGTSNPNLYWYRQAAGRGLQLLFYSVGIGQISSEVPQNLSASRPQDRQFILSSKKLLLSDSGFYLCAWRGLGSTGELFFGEGSRLTVL.

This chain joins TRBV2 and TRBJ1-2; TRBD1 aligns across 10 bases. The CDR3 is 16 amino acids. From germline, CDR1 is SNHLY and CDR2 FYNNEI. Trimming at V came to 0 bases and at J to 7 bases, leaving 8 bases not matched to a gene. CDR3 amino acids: CASSEALPGQGFGYTF. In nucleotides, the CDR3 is TGTGCCAGCAGTGAAGCGCTTCCGGGACAGGGGTTTGGCTACACCTTC.

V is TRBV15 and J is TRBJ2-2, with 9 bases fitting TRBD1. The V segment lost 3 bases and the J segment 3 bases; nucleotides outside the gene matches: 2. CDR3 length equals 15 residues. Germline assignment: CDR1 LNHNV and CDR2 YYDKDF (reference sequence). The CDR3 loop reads CATSSGQGYTGELFF. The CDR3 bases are TGTGCCACCAGCAGCGGACAGGGGTACACCGGGGAGCTGTTTTTT. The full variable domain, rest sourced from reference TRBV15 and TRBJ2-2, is DAMVIQNPRYQVTQFGKPVTLSCSQTLNHNVMYWYQQKSSQAPKLLFHYYDKDFNNEADTPDNFQSRRPNTSFCFLDIRSPGLGDTAMYLCATSSGQGYTGELFFGEGSRLTVL.

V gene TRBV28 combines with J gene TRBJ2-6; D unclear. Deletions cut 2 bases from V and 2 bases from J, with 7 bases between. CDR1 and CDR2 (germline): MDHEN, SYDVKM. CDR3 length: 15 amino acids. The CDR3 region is CASSLGRAGANVLTF. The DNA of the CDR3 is TGTGCCAGCAGTTTAGGCCGGGCTGGGGCCAACGTCCTGACTTTC.

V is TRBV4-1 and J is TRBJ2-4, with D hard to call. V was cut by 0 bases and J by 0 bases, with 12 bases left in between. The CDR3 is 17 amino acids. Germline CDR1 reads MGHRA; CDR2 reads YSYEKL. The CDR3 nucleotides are TGCGCCAGCAGCCAAGACAGACTCTCTATAGCCAAAAACATTCAGTACTTC. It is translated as CASSQDRLSIAKNIQYF.